This passage covers 26 T cell receptor beta chains from one sample sequenced in a study of cytomegalovirus exposure and HLA in healthy donors. Only in-frame clones appear in the TCRdb table, and some are missing; sequencing was by immunoSEQ multiplex PCR. This sample has hundreds of thousands of clones, with around four fifths found just once. Sequences were obtained from PBMCs. The source of these receptors is a woman under 30 in good health and CMV-seronegative.

The V gene is TRBV5-1, the J gene TRBJ1-1, with D maybe TRBD1 (5 bases). CDR1 is SGHRS, CDR2 YFSETQ, per germline. The CDR3 consists of 15 residues. The V and J ends lost 3 bases and 0 bases respectively, with 12 bases between them. The CDR3 nucleotides read TGCGCCAGCAGCTGGCAGGGAGGGGTGAACACTGAAGCTTTCTTT. Protein sequence: CASSWQGGVNTEAFF. The variable domain in full, with the rest retrieved from reference TRBV5-1 and TRBJ1-1, is KAGVTQTPRYLIKTRGQQVTLSCSPISGHRSVSWYQQTPGQGLQFLFEYFSETQRNKGNFPGRFSGRQFSNSRSEMNVSTLELGDSALYLCASSWQGGVNTEAFFGQGTRLTVV.

The chain recombines TRBV15 with TRBJ2-5; 10 nucleotides align to TRBD1. Trimming at V came to 9 bases and at J to 5 bases, leaving 9 bases not matched to a gene. This CDR3 region has 14 residues. Per the germline V gene, CDR1 is LNHNV and CDR2 is YYDKDF (reference sequence). The chain's CDR3 is CATTDRGQDETQYF. CDR3 sequence (DNA): TGTGCCACGACAGACAGGGGGCAGGATGAGACCCAGTACTTC. The full variable domain, completed using reference TRBV15 and TRBJ2-5, is DAMVIQNPRYQVTQFGKPVTLSCSQTLNHNVMYWYQQKSSQAPKLLFHYYDKDFNNEADTPDNFQSRRPNTSFCFLDIRSPGLGDTAMYLCATTDRGQDETQYFGPGTRLLVL.

V is TRBV5-8 and J is TRBJ2-7; TRBD1 aligns across 8 bases. CDR1 SGHTS and CDR2 YDEGEE come from the germline V gene. This CDR3 is 14 amino acids long. V was clipped by 4 bases and J by 6 bases; unmatched bases: 9. This chain's CDR3 is CASSPRTGKSEQYF. The CDR3 bases are TGTGCCAGCAGCCCCCGGACAGGGAAAAGCGAGCAGTACTTC.

The V gene is TRBV6-1, the J gene TRBJ1-5; D is unclear. Trimming took off 4 bases at V and 11 bases at J, with 15 bases between the two ends. This CDR3 contains 13 residues. In germline, CDR1 is MNHNS, CDR2 SASEGT. CDR3 sequence reads: CASSGLGQPAQHF. The CDR3 DNA reads as TGTGCCAGCAGTGGGCTTGGGCAACCGGCCCAGCATTTT.

V is TRBV15 and J is TRBJ2-2; D is uncertain. The ends were cut back, 1 base at V and 8 bases at J, with 8 bases in the middle. Looked up from germline, CDR1 is LNHNV and CDR2 is YYDKDF (reference sequence). This CDR3 has 13 amino acids. The CDR3 DNA sequence: TGTGCCACCAGCAGAGCGTCACGAGGGGAGCTGTTTTTT. It yields the protein CATSRASRGELFF.

This CDR3 reads CASSWGGADEAFF. For the CDR3, the DNA is TGTGCCAGCAGCTGGGGAGGGGCGGATGAAGCTTTCTTT. This chain uses TRBV11-2 with TRBJ1-1; D might be TRBD1 (5 bases). Trimming left V 4 bases short and J 7 bases short, with 13 bases between. This CDR3 region has 13 residues. Germline V lookup: CDR1 SGHAT, CDR2 FQNNGV.

About this clone itself: An end of the junction does not agree with germline; a read error may underlie this. V gene TRBV27 combines with J gene TRBJ2-1; TRBD2 matches at 7 bases. The CDR3 covers 18 residues. Germline-derived CDR1 and CDR2 are MNHEY and SMNVEV (reference sequence). CDR3 bases: TGTGCCAGCAGTTTAGAAGAGGAGGGTGGCGGGAGAGCCCCTCAATGGATCTTC. Protein sequence: CASSLEEEGGGRAPQWIF.

This clone showed up just a few times. The chain combines TRBV6-5 with TRBJ1-2, with 7 nucleotides matching TRBD1. The length of the CDR3 is 13 residues. Germline values: CDR1 MNHEY, CDR2 SVGAGI. After removal of 6 bases from V and 2 bases from J, the junction contained 3 bases not matched to a gene. The CDR3 reads CASRLQGNYGYTF. CDR3 coding DNA: TGTGCCAGCAGATTACAGGGGAACTATGGCTACACCTTC.

V usage is TRBV5-1 and J usage is TRBJ2-1; 8 nucleotides line up with TRBD2. Unmatched junction bases numbered 12, after V lost 3 bases and J lost 10 bases. CDR1 and CDR2 from the germline V gene are SGHRS and YFSETQ. The CDR3 sequence is 15 residues long. The CDR3 DNA reads as TGCGCCAGCAGCTCTGTAGCGGGGATTAAAGGGGAGCAGTTCTTC. Protein: CASSSVAGIKGEQFF.

The chain employs TRBV6-1 and TRBJ1-5; D is unclear. Germline lookup yields CDR1 MNHNS and CDR2 SASEGT. The CDR3 spans 15 residues. Trimming pared 2 bases from V and 1 base from J, leaving 9 bases between. The CDR3 loop is CASSEHSPSNQPQHF. The CDR3 nucleotides are TGTGCCAGCAGTGAACACAGCCCCAGCAATCAGCCCCAGCATTTT.

This chain joins TRBV5-1 and TRBJ2-3; TRBD2 matches at 10 bases. Germline CDR1 is SGHRS and CDR2 is YFSETQ. V dropped 5 bases and J dropped 6; count of bases not matched to a gene: 9. This CDR3 has 15 amino acids. CDR3 residues: CASRGAGGTTDTQYF. CDR3 bases: TGCGCCAGCAGAGGAGCGGGAGGGACTACTGATACGCAGTATTTT.

The chain uses TRBV4-1 and TRBJ2-1, with 7 bases aligning to TRBD1. Germline lookup yields CDR1 MGHRA and CDR2 YSYEKL. Trimming at V came to 1 base and at J to 2 bases, leaving 8 bases not matched to a gene. The CDR3 spans 17 residues. The DNA for the CDR3 is TGCGCCAGCAGCCAAGGATATGGACAGGCGGCCTACAATGAGCAGTTCTTC. This gives the protein CASSQGYGQAAYNEQFF.

The chain recombines TRBV16 with TRBJ2-7; D ambiguous. CDR1 is KGHSY, CDR2 FQNENV, per germline. The V gene lost 5 bases and the J gene lost 2 bases, with 13 bases spanning the gap. The CDR3 covers 14 residues. The CDR3 DNA follows: TGTGCCAGCAGCTCCGGACGTCGCACCTACGAGCAGTACTTC. Protein: CASSSGRRTYEQYF.

The chain uses TRBV18 and TRBJ2-2; D gene ambiguous. Trimming took 3 bases from V and 3 from J, leaving 5 bases between them. CDR3 length equals 13 residues. The V gene's germline CDR1 is KGHSH and CDR2 LQKENI. CDR3: CASSPLDTGELFF. CDR3 nucleotide sequence: TGTGCCAGCTCACCCCTGGACACCGGGGAGCTGTTTTTT.

J is TRBJ1-1 and V is TRBV11-2; weak D call: TRBD1 (6 bases). The CDR3 runs 15 residues. V lost 3 bases and J 0 bases, leaving 11 bases between the germline ends. Germline CDR1 and CDR2: SGHAT and FQNNGV. The CDR3 loop reads CASSFGGQMNTEAFF. The CDR3 DNA reads as TGTGCCAGCAGCTTCGGAGGACAGATGAACACTGAAGCTTTCTTT.

V usage is TRBV28 and J usage is TRBJ1-1; no definite D call. Germline V gene lookup returns CDR1 MDHEN and CDR2 SYDVKM. The CDR3 totals 14 residues. V gave up 2 bases and J gave up 2 bases, with 9 bases separating them. The CDR3 spells CASSLPHINTEAFF. Here the CDR3 DNA reads TGTGCCAGCAGTTTACCCCACATAAACACTGAAGCTTTCTTT.

The chain recombines TRBV5-1 with TRBJ2-1; possible D gene TRBD2, 6 bases. V lost 4 bases to trimming and J lost 3 bases, with 20 bases between them. CDR3 size: 17 residues. Germline assignment: CDR1 SGHRS and CDR2 YFSETQ. CDR3 sequence reads: CASSRTSSVDRYNEQFF. The CDR3 nucleotides are TGCGCCAGCAGCCGAACGTCTAGCGTCGACCGCTACAATGAGCAGTTCTTC.

This chain connects TRBV30 to TRBJ2-5; D gene ambiguous. The V gene's germline CDR1 is GTSNPN and CDR2 SVGIG (reference sequence). Trimming removed 2 bases at V and 3 bases at J, with 7 bases between. The CDR3 is made up of 12 amino acids. This CDR3 is CAWSPPEETQYF. For the CDR3, the DNA is TGTGCCTGGAGTCCCCCAGAAGAGACCCAGTACTTC.

The chain links TRBV27 to TRBJ1-1; D is ambiguous. The V end lost 5 bases, the J end lost 3 bases, and 16 bases lay between the germline ends. The CDR3 has 15 residues. The germline V gene encodes CDR1 MNHEY and CDR2 SMNVEV (reference sequence). The CDR3 reads CASSPRTGVDTEAFF. The CDR3 nucleotides are TGTGCCAGCAGTCCCCGGACGGGAGTCGACACTGAAGCTTTCTTT.

The chain joins TRBV19 to TRBJ1-2; a weak D match, TRBD1 (6 bases). Germline V CDR1 and CDR2: LNHDA, SQIVND (reference sequence). With 5 bases removed from V and 3 bases from J, the gap between germline ends came to 16 bases. The CDR3 extends over 15 amino acids. CDR3: CASSAHRVGDYGYTF. The CDR3 DNA follows: TGTGCCAGTAGTGCCCACAGGGTTGGGGACTATGGCTACACCTTC.

The chain recombines TRBV6-1 with TRBJ1-3, with 7 bases aligning to TRBD1. This CDR3 spans 15 amino acids. J was trimmed by 7 bases and V by 4 bases; bases with no gene match: 10. The germline CDR1 and CDR2 sequences are MNHNS and SASEGT. Written as DNA, the CDR3 is TGTGCCAGCAGTGCCCCCGGGACAGCCCACAACACCATATATTTT. It specifies CASSAPGTAHNTIYF.

The chain recombines TRBV9 with TRBJ2-3; TRBD2 matches 11 bases. Germline CDR1 and CDR2: SGDLS and YYNGEE. The junction had 6 bases not matched to a gene; V was cut back by 0 bases and J by 0 bases. CDR3 length: 18 amino acids. The CDR3 sequence is CASSVEPSGGHSTDTQYF. The CDR3 coding sequence is TGTGCCAGCAGCGTAGAACCTAGCGGGGGGCACAGCACAGATACGCAGTATTTT.

The chain combines TRBV5-1 with TRBJ2-2; D not resolved. Germline CDR1 and CDR2: SGHRS and YFSETQ. The V and J ends lost 7 bases and 4 bases respectively, with 17 bases between them. The CDR3 covers 15 residues. CDR3 region: CASGRGRSGTGELFF. In DNA, the CDR3 is TGCGCCAGCGGGCGCGGAAGGTCGGGCACCGGGGAGCTGTTTTTT.

The chain uses TRBV27 and TRBJ2-7; 9 bases match TRBD1. This CDR3 is 13 amino acids long. The germline V gene has CDR1 MNHEY and CDR2 SMNVEV (reference sequence). V was clipped by 5 bases and J by 4 bases; unmatched bases: 3. The CDR3 sequence is CASSPGTGYEQYF. In nucleotides, the CDR3 is TGTGCCAGCAGTCCCGGGACAGGGTACGAGCAGTACTTC.

The CDR3 DNA is TGTGCCAGCAGCAAGGTTCGGGGGACCGGGGAGCTGTTTTTT. Its translation is CASSKVRGTGELFF. The chain is built from TRBV6-5 and TRBJ2-2; possibly TRBD2 for D (6 bases). The CDR3 covers 14 residues. CDR1 is MNHEY, CDR2 SVGAGI, per germline. V was clipped by 6 bases and J by 5 bases, with 13 bases between them.

This clone showed up many times. The rearrangement joins TRBV30 to TRBJ2-1, with 10 bases matching TRBD2. The germline CDR1 and CDR2 sequences are GTSNPN and SVGIG (reference sequence). The CDR3 has 14 residues. The V segment lost 6 bases and the J segment 9 bases; nucleotides outside the gene matches: 11. The CDR3 protein is CACRAGGPGSEQFF. CDR3 nucleotide sequence: TGTGCCTGTCGAGCGGGGGGGCCTGGCAGTGAGCAGTTCTTC.